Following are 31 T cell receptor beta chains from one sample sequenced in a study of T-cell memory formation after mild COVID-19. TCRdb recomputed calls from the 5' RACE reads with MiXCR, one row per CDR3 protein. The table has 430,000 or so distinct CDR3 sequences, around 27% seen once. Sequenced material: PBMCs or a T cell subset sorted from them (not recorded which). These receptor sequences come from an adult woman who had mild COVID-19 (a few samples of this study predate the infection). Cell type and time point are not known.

CDR3 nucleotide sequence: TGCAGTGCAAAACTAGCGGGGGGGCGAGATACGCAGTATTTT. This sequence encodes CSAKLAGGRDTQYF. The V and J genes are TRBV20-1 and TRBJ2-3; 13 bases match TRBD2. This CDR3 spans 14 amino acids. V gave up 6 bases and J gave up 5 bases; unmatched junction bases: 5. Germline CDR1 is DFQATT and CDR2 is SNEGSKA (reference sequence).

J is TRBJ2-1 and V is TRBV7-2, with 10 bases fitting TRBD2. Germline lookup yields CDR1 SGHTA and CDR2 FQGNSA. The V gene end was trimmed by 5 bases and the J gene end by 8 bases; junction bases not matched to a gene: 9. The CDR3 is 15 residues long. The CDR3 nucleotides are TGTGCCAGCAGCGTCACTAGCGGGATCGGGGATGAGCAGTTCTTC. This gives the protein CASSVTSGIGDEQFF.

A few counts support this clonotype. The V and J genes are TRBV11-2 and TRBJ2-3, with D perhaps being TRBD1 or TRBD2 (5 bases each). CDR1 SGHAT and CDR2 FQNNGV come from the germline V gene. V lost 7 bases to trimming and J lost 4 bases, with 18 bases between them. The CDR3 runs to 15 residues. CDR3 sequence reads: CASTPRGRTPDTQYF. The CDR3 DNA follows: TGTGCCAGCACCCCACGGGGCAGAACCCCAGATACGCAGTATTTT. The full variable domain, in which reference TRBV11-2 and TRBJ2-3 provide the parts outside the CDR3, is EAGVAQSPRYKIIEKRQSVAFWCNPISGHATLYWYQQILGQGPKLLIQFQNNGVVDDSQLPKDRFSAERLKGVDSTLKIQPAKLEDSAVYLCASTPRGRTPDTQYFGPGTRLTVL.

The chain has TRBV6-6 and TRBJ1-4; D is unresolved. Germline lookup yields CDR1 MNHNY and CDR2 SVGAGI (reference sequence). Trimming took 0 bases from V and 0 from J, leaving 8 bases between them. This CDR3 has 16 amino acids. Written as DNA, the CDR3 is TGTGCCAGCAGTTACTCCGGGTTTCCAACTAATGAAAAACTGTTTTTT. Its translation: CASSYSGFPTNEKLFF.

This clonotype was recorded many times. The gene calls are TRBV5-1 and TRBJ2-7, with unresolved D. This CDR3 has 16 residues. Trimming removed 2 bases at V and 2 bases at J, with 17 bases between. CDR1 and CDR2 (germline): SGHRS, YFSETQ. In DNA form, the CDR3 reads TGCGCCAGCAGCTTACGGGCAAGGACCGGTACCTACGAGCAGTACTTC. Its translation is CASSLRARTGTYEQYF.

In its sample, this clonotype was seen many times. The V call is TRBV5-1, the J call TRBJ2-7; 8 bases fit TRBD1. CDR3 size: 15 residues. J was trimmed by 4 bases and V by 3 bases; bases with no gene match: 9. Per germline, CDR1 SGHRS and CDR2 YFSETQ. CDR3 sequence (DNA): TGCGCCAGCAGCTCACCGGGACAGGTGATGTACGAGCAGTACTTC. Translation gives CASSSPGQVMYEQYF.

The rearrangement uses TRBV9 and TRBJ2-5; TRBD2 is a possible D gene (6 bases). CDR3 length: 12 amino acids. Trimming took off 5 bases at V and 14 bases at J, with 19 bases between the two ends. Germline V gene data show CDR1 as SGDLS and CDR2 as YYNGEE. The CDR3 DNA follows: TGTGCCAGCAGGCCCTCAGCGGGCCCCTATTACTTC. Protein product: CASRPSAGPYYF.

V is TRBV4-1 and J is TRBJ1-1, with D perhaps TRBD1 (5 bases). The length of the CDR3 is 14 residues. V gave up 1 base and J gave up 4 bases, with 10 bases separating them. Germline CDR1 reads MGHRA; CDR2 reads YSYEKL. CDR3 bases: TGCGCCAGCAGCCAAGTTATAACAGGCACTGAAGCTTTCTTT. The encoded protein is CASSQVITGTEAFF.

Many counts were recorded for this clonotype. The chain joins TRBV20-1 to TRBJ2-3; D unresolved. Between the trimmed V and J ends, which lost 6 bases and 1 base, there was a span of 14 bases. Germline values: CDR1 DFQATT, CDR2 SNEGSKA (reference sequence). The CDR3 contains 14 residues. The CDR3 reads CSARRQPGTDTQYF. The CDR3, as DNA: TGCAGTGCCCGAAGGCAGCCTGGCACAGATACGCAGTATTTT.

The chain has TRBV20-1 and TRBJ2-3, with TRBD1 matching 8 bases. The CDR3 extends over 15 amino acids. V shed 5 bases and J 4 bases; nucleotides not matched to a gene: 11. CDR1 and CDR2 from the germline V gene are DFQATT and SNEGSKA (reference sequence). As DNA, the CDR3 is TGCAGTGCTCCACCCCCGGGACAGGAGGCAGATACGCAGTATTTT. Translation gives CSAPPPGQEADTQYF.

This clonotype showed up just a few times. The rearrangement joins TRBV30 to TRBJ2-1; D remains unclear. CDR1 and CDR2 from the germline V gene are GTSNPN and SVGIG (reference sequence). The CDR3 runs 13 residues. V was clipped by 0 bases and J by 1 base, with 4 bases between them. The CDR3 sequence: CAWSVGSYNEQFF. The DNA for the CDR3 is TGTGCCTGGAGTGTGGGGTCCTACAATGAGCAGTTCTTC.

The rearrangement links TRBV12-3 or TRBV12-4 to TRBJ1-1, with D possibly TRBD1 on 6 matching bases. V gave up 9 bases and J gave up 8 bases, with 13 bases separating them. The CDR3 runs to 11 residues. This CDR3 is CASNGGPEAFF. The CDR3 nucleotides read TGTGCCAGTAATGGGGGGCCCGAAGCTTTCTTT.

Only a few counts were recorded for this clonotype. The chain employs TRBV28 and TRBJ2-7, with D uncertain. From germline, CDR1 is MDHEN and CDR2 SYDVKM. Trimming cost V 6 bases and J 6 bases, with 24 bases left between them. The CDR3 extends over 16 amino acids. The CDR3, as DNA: TGTGCCAGCAGACCCTCGGGTGGGGTATTAAGAGGCGAGCAGTACTTC. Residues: CASRPSGGVLRGEQYF.

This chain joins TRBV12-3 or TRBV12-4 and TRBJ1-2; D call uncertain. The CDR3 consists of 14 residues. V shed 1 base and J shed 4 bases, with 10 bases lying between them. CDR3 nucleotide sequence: TGTGCCAGCAGTTTAGAGGAGGCGAGCTATGGCTACACCTTC. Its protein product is CASSLEEASYGYTF.

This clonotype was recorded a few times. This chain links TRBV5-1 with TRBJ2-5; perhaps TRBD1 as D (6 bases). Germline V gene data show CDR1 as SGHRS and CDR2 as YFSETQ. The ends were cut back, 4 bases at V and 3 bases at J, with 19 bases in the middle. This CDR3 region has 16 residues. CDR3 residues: CASSLWGQNYEETQYF. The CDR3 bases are TGCGCCAGCAGCCTCTGGGGACAAAATTACGAAGAGACCCAGTACTTC.

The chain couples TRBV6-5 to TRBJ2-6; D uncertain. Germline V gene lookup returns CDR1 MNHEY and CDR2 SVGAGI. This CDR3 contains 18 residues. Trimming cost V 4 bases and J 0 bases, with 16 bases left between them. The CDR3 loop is CASSLGGAVRSGANVLTF. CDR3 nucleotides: TGTGCCAGCAGTTTGGGCGGTGCGGTCCGCTCTGGGGCCAACGTCCTGACTTTC.

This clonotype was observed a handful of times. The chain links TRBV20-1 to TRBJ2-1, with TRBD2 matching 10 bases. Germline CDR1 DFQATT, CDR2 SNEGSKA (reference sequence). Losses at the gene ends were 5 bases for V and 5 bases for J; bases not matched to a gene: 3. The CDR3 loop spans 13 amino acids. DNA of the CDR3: TGCAGTGCTCGGACTAGCGGACACAATGAGCAGTTCTTC. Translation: CSARTSGHNEQFF.

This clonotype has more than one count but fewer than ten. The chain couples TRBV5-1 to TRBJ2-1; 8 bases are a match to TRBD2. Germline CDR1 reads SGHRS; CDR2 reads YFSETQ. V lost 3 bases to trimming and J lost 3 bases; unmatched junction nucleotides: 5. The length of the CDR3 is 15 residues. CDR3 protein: CASSSRAGVYNEQFF. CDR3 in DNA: TGCGCCAGCAGCTCACGAGCGGGAGTCTACAATGAGCAGTTCTTC.

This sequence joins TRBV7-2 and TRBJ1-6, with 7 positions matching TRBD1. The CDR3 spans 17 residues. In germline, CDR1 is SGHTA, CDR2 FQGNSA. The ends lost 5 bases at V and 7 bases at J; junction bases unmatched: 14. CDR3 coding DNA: TGTGCCAGCAGCCCATCGGTCCGGGGACAGCCAAATTCACCCCTCCACTTT. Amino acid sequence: CASSPSVRGQPNSPLHF.

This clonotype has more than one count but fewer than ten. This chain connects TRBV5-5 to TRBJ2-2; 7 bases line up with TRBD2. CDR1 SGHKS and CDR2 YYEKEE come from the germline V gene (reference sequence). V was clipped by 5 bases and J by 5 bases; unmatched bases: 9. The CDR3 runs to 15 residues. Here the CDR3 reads CASSGGVDGTGELFF. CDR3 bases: TGTGCCAGCAGTGGGGGGGTAGATGGAACCGGGGAGCTGTTTTTT.

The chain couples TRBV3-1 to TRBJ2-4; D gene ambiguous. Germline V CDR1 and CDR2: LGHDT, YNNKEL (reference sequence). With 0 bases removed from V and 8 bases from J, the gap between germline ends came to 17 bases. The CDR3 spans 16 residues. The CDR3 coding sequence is TGTGCCAGCAGCCAAGAGTGGGGTCGGTGGATGGACATTCAGTACTTC. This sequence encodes CASSQEWGRWMDIQYF.

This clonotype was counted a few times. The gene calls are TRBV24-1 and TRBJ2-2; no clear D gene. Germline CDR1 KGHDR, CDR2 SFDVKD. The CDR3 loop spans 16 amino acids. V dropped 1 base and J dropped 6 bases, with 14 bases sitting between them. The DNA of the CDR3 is TGTGCCACCAGTGATTTTGAGGCCGGACCGCCCGGGGAGCTGTTTTTT. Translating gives CATSDFEAGPPGELFF.

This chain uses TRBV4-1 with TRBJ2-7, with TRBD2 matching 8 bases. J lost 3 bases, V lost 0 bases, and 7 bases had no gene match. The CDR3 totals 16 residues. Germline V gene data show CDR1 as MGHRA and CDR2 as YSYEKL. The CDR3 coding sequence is TGCGCCAGCAGCCAAGACCTTAGCGGGAAATACTACGAGCAGTACTTC. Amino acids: CASSQDLSGKYYEQYF.

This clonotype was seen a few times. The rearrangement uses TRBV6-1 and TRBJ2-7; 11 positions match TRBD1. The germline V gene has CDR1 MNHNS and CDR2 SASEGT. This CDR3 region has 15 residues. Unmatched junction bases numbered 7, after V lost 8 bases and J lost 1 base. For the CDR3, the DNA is TGTGCCAGCGCCGCGGGGACAGGGGGATCCTACGAGCAGTACTTC. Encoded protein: CASAAGTGGSYEQYF.

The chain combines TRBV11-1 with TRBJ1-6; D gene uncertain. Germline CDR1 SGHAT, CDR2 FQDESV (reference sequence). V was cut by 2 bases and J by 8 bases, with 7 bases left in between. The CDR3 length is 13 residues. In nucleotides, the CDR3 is TGTGCCAGCAGCTTAAAGATCGATTCACCCCTCCACTTT. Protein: CASSLKIDSPLHF.

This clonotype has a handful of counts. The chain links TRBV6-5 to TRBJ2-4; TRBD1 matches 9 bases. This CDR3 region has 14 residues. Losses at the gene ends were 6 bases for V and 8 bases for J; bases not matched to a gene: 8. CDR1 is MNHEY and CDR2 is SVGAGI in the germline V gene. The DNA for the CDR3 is TGTGCCAGCAGCTCCGACAGGGGGTCTTACATTCAGTACTTC. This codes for CASSSDRGSYIQYF.

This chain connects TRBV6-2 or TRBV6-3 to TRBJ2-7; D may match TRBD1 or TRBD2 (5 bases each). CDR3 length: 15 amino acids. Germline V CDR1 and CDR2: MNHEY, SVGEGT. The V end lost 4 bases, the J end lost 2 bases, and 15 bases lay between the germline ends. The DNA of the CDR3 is TGTGCCAGCAGTTTCGGGACGGCCGATACCTACGAGCAGTACTTC. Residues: CASSFGTADTYEQYF.

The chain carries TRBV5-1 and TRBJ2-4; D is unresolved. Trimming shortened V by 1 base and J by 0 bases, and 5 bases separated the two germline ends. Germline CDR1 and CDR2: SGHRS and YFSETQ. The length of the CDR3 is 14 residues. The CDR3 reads CASSLTEAKNIQYF. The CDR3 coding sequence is TGCGCCAGCAGCTTGACAGAAGCCAAAAACATTCAGTACTTC.

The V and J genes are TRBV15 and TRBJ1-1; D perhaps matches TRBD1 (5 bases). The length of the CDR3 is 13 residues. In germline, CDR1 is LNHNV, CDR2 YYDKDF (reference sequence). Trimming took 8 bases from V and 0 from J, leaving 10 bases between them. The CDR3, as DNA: TGTGCCACCTGTCGACAGCTGAACACTGAAGCTTTCTTT. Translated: CATCRQLNTEAFF.

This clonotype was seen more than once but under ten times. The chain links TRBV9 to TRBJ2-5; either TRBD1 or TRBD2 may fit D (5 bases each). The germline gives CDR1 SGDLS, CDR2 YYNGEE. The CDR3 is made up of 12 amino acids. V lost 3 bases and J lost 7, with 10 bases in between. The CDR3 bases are TGTGCCAGCAGCGCGCCTGGGGGGACCCAGTACTTC. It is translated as CASSAPGGTQYF.

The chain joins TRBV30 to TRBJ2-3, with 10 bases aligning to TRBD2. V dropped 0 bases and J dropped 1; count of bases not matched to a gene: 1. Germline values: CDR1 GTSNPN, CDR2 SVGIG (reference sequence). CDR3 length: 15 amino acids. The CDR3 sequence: CAWSVGTSGTDTQYF. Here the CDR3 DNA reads TGTGCCTGGAGTGTTGGGACTAGCGGCACAGATACGCAGTATTTT.